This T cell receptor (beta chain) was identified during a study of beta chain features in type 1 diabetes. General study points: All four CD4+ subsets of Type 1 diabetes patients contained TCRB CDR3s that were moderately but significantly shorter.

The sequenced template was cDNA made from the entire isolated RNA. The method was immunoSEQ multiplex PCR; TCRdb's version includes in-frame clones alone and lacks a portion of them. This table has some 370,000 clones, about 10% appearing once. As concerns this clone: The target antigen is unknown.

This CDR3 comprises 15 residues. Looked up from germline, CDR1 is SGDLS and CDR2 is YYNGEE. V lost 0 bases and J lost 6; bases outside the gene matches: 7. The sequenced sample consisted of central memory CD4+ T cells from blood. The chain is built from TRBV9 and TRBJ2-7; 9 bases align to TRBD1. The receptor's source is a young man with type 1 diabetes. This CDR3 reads CASSVGLQGAGEQYF. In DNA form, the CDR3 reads TGTGCCAGCAGCGTAGGCCTACAGGGGGCTGGCGAGCAGTACTTC.